This T cell receptor (beta chain) stems from a study of Ad26.COV2.S vaccination and SARS-CoV-2 variants. Across the whole study: Ad26.COV2.S was injected intramuscularly once or twice, 56 days apart. Whole-study findings and limits: Vaccine and placebo recipients had similar non-spike TCR breadth.

The trim removed 1 base at V and 10 bases at J, leaving 4 bases unmatched. CDR3 length: 15 residues. Looked up from germline, CDR1 is LNHNV and CDR2 is YYDKDF (reference sequence). The treatment was: around 19 received Ad26.COV2.S at low or high dose, single or two shots; several received placebo; per-sample allocation not given. Material that was analyzed had been drawn on day 63 after the first vaccine or placebo injection. Points on this clone: Antigen specificity is unknown.

Only in-frame clones appear in the TCRdb table, and some are missing; sequencing was by immunoSEQ multiplex PCR. The sample records about 350,000 clones, 88% being singletons. The source was peripheral blood, collected in a trial of Ad26.COV2.S vaccine versus placebo. The receptor was isolated from a person between 18 and 59 years old who received the Ad26.COV2.S COVID-19 vaccine or a placebo. The rearrangement uses TRBV15 and TRBJ1-6, with 10 bases that match TRBD1. In DNA form, the CDR3 reads TGTGCCACCAGCAGAGGGCGGACAGGGGGGTCACCCCTCCACTTT. Translated, it gives CATSRGRTGGSPLHF.